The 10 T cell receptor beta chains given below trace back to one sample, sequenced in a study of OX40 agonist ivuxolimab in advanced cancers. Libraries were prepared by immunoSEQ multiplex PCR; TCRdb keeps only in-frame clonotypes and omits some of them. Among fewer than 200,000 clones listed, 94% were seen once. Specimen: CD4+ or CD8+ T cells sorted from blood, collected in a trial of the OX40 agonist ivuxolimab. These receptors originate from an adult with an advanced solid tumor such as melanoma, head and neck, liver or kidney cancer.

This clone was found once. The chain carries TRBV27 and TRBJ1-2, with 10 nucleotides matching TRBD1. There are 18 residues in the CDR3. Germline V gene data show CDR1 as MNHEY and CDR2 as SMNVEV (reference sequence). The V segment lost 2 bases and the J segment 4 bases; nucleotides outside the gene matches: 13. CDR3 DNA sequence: TGTGCCAGCAGTTTAGCCGGGACAGGGGCCCTAAAGGGCTATGGCTACACCTTC. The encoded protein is CASSLAGTGALKGYGYTF.

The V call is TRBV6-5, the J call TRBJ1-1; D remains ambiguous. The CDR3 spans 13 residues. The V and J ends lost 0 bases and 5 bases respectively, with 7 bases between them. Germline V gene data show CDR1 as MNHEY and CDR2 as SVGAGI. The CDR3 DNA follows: TGTGCCAGCAGTTACTCGGAGGGAACTGAAGCTTTCTTT. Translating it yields CASSYSEGTEAFF.

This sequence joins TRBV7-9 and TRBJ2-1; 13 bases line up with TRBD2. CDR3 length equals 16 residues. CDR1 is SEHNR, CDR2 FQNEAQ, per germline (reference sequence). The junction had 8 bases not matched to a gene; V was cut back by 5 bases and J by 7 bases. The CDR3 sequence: CASSPRGLAGVNEQFF. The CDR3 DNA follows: TGTGCCAGCAGCCCCCGAGGACTAGCGGGGGTAAATGAGCAGTTCTTC.

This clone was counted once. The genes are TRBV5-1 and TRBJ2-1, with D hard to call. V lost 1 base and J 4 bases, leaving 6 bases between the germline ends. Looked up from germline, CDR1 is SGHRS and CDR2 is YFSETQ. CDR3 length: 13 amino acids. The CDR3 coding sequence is TGCGCCAGCAGCTTGACTCAGTACAATGAGCAGTTCTTC. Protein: CASSLTQYNEQFF.

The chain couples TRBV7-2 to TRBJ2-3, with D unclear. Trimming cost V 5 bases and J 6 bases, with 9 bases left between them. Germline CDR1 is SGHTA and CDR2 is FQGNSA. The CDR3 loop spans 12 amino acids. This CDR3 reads CASSAKSDTQYF. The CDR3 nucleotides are TGTGCCAGCAGCGCAAAATCGGATACGCAGTATTTT.

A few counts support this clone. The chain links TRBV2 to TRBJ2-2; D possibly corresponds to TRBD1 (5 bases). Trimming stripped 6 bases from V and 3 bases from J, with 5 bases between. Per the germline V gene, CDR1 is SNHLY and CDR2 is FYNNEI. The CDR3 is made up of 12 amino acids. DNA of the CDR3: TGTGCCAGCAGAGGGGACACCGGGGAGCTGTTTTTT. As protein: CASRGDTGELFF.

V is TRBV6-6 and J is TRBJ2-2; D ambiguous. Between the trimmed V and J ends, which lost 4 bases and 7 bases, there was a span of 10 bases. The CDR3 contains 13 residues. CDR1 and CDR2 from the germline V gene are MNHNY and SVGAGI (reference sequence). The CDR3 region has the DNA TGTGCCAGCAGTTCCCCGGTTGGCGGGGAGCTGTTTTTT. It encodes CASSSPVGGELFF.

CDR3 sequence: CASRRLRRQGAEQYF. The CDR3 nucleotides read TGTGCCAGCAGACGCCTGAGACGACAGGGGGCCGAGCAGTACTTC. This chain connects TRBV2 to TRBJ2-7; 10 nucleotides align to TRBD1. The CDR3 is 15 amino acids. V dropped 6 bases and J dropped 6; count of bases not matched to a gene: 11. Germline CDR1 and CDR2: SNHLY and FYNNEI.

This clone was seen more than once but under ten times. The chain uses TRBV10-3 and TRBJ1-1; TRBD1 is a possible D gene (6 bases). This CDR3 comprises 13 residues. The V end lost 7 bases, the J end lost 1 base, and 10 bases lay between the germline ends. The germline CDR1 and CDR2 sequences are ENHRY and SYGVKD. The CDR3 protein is CAITQGPNTEAFF. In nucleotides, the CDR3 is TGTGCCATCACCCAGGGGCCGAACACTGAAGCTTTCTTT.

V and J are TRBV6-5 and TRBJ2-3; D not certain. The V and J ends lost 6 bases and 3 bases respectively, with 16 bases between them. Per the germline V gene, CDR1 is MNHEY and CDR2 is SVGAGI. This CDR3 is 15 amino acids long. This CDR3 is CASRATNTVTDTQYF. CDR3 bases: TGTGCCAGCAGGGCGACGAATACGGTTACAGATACGCAGTATTTT.